This record looks at one T cell receptor (beta chain) sequence and its context. As yet, its antigen is unknown. The method was immunoSEQ multiplex PCR; TCRdb's version includes in-frame clones alone and lacks a portion of them. This table has approximately 4,500 clones, roughly 80% appearing once. This sample is part of a study of STAT3 mutations in large granular lymphocyte leukemia. Study-wide points: Every T-cell large granular lymphocyte leukemia patient had at least one immunodominant TCR beta clonotype.

This CDR3 is 17 amino acids long. Germline lookup yields CDR1 KGHSH and CDR2 LQKENI. With 3 bases removed from V and 0 bases from J, the gap between germline ends came to 17 bases. The V call is TRBV18, the J call TRBJ1-1; D remains ambiguous. The TCR sequence derives from a man aged 35 to 55 with T-cell large granular lymphocyte leukemia. Some clones in this sample may be carry-over from other donors' samples. The sequenced sample consisted of peripheral blood mononuclear cells. CDR3: CASSPSQNAGMNTEAFF. The CDR3 DNA reads as TGTGCCAGCTCACCGAGCCAGAACGCGGGTATGAACACTGAAGCTTTCTTT. Drawing the rest from reference TRBV18 and TRBJ1-1, the complete variable domain is NAGVMQNPRHLVRRRGQEARLRCSPMKGHSHVYWYRQLPEEGLKFMVYLQKENIIDESGMPKERFSAEFPKEGPSILRIQQVVRGDSAAYFCASSPSQNAGMNTEAFFGQGTRLTVV.